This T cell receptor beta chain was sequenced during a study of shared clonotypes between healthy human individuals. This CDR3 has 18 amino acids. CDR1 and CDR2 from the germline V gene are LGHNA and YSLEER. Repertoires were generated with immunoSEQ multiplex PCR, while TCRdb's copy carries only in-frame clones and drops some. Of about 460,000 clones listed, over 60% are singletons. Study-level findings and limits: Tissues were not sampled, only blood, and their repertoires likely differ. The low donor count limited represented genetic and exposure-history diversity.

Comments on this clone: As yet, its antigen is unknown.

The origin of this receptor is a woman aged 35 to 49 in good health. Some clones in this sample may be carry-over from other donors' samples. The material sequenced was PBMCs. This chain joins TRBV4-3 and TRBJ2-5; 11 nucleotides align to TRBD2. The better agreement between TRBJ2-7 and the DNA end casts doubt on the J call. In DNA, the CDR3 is TGCGCCAGCAGCCAAGTCGCAGGTTCCCTAGCGGGAGGCTACGAGCAGTACTTC. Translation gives CASSQVAGSLAGGYEQYF.